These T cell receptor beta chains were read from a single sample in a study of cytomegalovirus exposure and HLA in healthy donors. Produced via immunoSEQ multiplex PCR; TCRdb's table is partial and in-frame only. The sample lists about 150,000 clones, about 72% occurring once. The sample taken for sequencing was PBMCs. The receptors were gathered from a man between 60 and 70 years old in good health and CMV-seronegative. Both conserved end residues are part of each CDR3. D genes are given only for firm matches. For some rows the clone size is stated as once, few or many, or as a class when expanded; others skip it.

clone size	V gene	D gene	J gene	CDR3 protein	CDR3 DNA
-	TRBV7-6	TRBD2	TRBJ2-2	CASSLRRGTSGSNGELFF	TGTGCCAGCAGCTTAAGGCGAGGGACTAGCGGGAGTAACGGGGAGCTGTTTTTT
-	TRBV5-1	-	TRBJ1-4	CASSLDRTNEKLFF	TGCGCCAGCAGCTTAGACAGGACAAATGAAAAACTGTTTTTT
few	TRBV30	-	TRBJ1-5	CAWSVRWPGLNQPQHF	TGTGCCTGGAGTGTACGTTGGCCAGGATTAAATCAGCCCCAGCATTTT
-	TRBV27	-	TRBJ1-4	CASSSGRLQELFF	TGTGCCAGCAGTTCCGGTCGGCTACAGGAACTGTTTTTT
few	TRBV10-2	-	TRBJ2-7	CASRPQGPGEQYF	TGCGCCAGCAGGCCGCAGGGCCCCGGGGAGCAGTACTTC
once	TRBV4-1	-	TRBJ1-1	CASSQGWGGRMNTEAFF	TGCGCCAGCAGCCAAGGGTGGGGGGGCCGCATGAACACTGAAGCTTTCTTT
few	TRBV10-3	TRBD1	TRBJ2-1	CAIRQDRGNNEQFF	TGTGCCATCAGACAAGACAGGGGAAACAATGAGCAGTTCTTC
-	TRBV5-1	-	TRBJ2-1	CASSLVGGTNNEQFF	TGCGCCAGCAGCTTGGTTGGGGGGACGAACAATGAGCAGTTCTTC
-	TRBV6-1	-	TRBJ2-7	CASGQGGYEQYF	TGTGCCAGCGGGCAGGGGGGATACGAGCAGTACTTC
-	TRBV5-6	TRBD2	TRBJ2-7	CASSLRLAGLGPSYEQYF	TGTGCCAGCAGTTTGCGACTAGCGGGCCTCGGGCCCTCCTACGAGCAGTACTTC
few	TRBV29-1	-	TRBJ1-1	CSVQNTEAFF	TGCAGCGTCCAGAACACTGAAGCTTTCTTT
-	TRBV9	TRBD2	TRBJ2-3	CASSVTSGSGMDTQYF	TGTGCCAGCAGCGTGACTAGCGGGAGCGGGATGGATACGCAGTATTTT
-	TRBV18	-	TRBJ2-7	CASSPEGSLDYEQYF	TGTGCCAGCTCACCAGAGGGCAGCCTGGATTACGAGCAGTACTTC
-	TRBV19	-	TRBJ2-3	CASSIRGADTQYF	TGTGCCAGTAGTATAAGGGGCGCAGATACGCAGTATTTT
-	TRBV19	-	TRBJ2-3	CASSIGPQSTDTQYF	TGTGCCAGTAGTATAGGCCCCCAGAGCACAGATACGCAGTATTTT
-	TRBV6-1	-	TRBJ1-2	CASSESSRGYTF	TGTGCCAGCAGTGAATCGTCCCGGGGCTACACCTTC
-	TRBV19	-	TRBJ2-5	CASSISSQETQYF	TGTGCCAGTAGTATCTCCTCCCAAGAGACCCAGTACTTC
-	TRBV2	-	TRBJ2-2	CASSLMGTLNTGELFF	TGTGCCAGCAGTTTAATGGGGACACTGAACACCGGGGAGCTGTTTTTT
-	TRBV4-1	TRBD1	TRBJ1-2	CASSQVDRGMDYGYTF	TGCGCCAGCAGCCAAGTGGACAGGGGGATGGACTATGGCTACACCTTC
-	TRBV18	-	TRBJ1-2	CASSPVLDGDGYTF	TGTGCCAGCTCACCAGTTCTTGACGGAGATGGCTACACCTTC
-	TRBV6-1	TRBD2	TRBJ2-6	CASSEVWRTSGPSGANVLTF	TGTGCCAGCAGTGAAGTCTGGCGGACTAGTGGCCCATCTGGGGCCAACGTCCTGACTTTC
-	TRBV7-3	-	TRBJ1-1	CASRPDGVLKAFF	TGTGCCAGCAGACCCGACGGAGTCTTAAAAGCTTTCTTT
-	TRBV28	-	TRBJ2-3	CASSPTPDTQYF	TGTGCCAGCAGCCCGACTCCAGATACGCAGTATTTT
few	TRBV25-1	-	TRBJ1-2	CASVGGEYANYGYTF	TGTGCCAGCGTAGGGGGAGAGTACGCTAACTATGGCTACACCTTC
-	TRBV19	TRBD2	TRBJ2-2	CASSIAGLAGKNTGELFF	TGTGCCAGTAGTATCGCGGGACTAGCGGGGAAGAACACCGGGGAGCTGTTTTTT
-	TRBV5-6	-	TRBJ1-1	CASSLGVTLDTEAFF	TGTGCCAGCAGCTTGGGAGTGACATTGGACACTGAAGCTTTCTTT
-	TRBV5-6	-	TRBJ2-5	CASSLDGVQETQYF	TGTGCCAGCAGCTTGGACGGGGTCCAAGAGACCCAGTACTTC
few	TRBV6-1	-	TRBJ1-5	CASGGIGGGNQPQHF	TGTGCCAGCGGGGGAATAGGGGGTGGCAATCAGCCCCAGCATTTT
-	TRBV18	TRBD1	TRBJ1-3	CASSPLDRAGNTIYF	TGTGCCAGCTCACCACTGGACAGGGCTGGAAACACCATATATTTT
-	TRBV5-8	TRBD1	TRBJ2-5	CAINTGQGPGETQYF	TGTGCCATCAACACTGGACAGGGTCCGGGAGAGACCCAGTACTTC
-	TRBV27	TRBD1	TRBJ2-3	CASKGQGTDTQYF	TGTGCCAGTAAAGGACAGGGCACAGATACGCAGTATTTT
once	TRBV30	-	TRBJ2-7	CAWTLQGSYEQYF	TGTGCCTGGACCTTGCAGGGGTCCTACGAGCAGTACTTC
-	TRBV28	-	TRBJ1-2	CASTPGVEYIYGYTF	TGTGCCAGCACCCCCGGGGTCGAGTATATCTATGGCTACACCTTC
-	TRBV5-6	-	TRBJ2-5	CASSLADSKTQYF	TGTGCCAGCAGCTTGGCCGACAGCAAGACCCAGTACTTC
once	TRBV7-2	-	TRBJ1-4	CASNHGATNEKLFF	TGTGCCAGCAATCACGGAGCAACTAATGAAAAACTGTTTTTT
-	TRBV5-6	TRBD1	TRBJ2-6	CASSWGQGVSGANVLTF	TGTGCCAGCAGCTGGGGACAGGGAGTATCTGGGGCCAACGTCCTGACTTTC
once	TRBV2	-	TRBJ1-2	CASSDPAGRGNYGYTF	TGTGCCAGCAGTGATCCTGCAGGCAGGGGTAACTATGGCTACACCTTC
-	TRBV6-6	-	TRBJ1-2	CASIKGSDSGYTF	TGTGCCAGCATAAAAGGGTCGGACTCTGGCTACACCTTC
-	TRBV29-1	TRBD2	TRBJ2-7	CSVGDLREPSYEQYF	TGCAGCGTTGGGGATTTGCGGGAGCCTTCCTACGAGCAGTACTTC
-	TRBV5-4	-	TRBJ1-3	CASSPTRRRGGNTIYF	TGTGCCAGCAGCCCCACGCGGAGGAGAGGAGGAAACACCATATATTTT
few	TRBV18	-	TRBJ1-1	CASSPRPGNTEAFF	TGTGCCAGCTCACCACGTCCAGGAAACACTGAAGCTTTCTTT
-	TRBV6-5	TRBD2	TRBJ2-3	CASRPGSGMIDTQYF	TGTGCCAGCAGACCCGGGAGCGGGATGATAGATACGCAGTATTTT
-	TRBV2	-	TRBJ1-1	CASLSSPTRSTEAFF	TGTGCCAGCCTCAGTTCCCCGACAAGGTCTACTGAAGCTTTCTTT
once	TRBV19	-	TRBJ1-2	CASNPTTNYGYTF	TGTGCCAGTAATCCCACTACTAACTATGGCTACACCTTC
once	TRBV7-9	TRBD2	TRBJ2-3	CASSLIAGGQPNTDTQYF	TGTGCCAGCAGCTTAATAGCGGGAGGCCAGCCTAACACAGATACGCAGTATTTT
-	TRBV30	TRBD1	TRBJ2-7	CAWSTHPLGQGDEQYF	TGTGCCTGGAGTACGCACCCCCTCGGACAGGGGGACGAGCAGTACTTC
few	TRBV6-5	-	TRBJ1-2	CASSYRPVRDGYTF	TGTGCCAGCAGTTACCGCCCGGTGAGGGATGGCTACACCTTC
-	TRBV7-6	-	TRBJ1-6	CASSGLNSPLHF	TGTGCCAGCAGTGGGCTTAATTCACCCCTCCACTTT
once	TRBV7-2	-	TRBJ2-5	CASSLSPWETQYF	TGTGCCAGCAGCTTGAGCCCCTGGGAGACCCAGTACTTC
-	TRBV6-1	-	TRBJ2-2	CAAVHADTGELFF	TGTGCCGCGGTCCACGCGGACACCGGGGAGCTGTTTTTT
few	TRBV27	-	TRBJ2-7	CASRGFSETYEQYF	TGTGCCAGCAGAGGATTTAGCGAGACCTACGAGCAGTACTTC
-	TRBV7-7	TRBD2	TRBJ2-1	CASSPSGLAGGEQFF	TGTGCTAGCAGCCCAAGCGGGCTAGCGGGAGGAGAGCAGTTCTTC
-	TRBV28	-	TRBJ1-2	CASSFEGYYGYTF	TGTGCCAGCAGTTTCGAGGGCTACTATGGCTACACCTTC
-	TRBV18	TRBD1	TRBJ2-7	CASSPTGGPYEQYF	TGTGCCAGCTCTCCGACAGGGGGGCCCTACGAGCAGTACTTC
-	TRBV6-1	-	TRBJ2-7	CASSESPGHSYEQYF	TGTGCCAGCAGTGAATCGCCGGGACATTCCTACGAGCAGTACTTC
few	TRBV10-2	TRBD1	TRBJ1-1	CASRYTGANTEAFF	TGCGCCAGCAGGTATACAGGGGCGAACACTGAAGCTTTCTTT
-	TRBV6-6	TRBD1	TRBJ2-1	CASSYSGQETYNEQFF	TGTGCCAGCAGTTATTCGGGACAGGAGACATACAATGAGCAGTTCTTC
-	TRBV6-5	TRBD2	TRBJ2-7	CASREGLAYSYEQYF	TGTGCCAGCAGAGAGGGACTAGCGTACTCCTACGAGCAGTACTTC
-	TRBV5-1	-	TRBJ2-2	CASSLALNTGELFF	TGCGCCAGCAGCTTGGCACTGAACACCGGGGAGCTGTTTTTT